This T cell receptor beta chain is from a study of response to subunit inactivated influenza vaccine. The CDR3 has 13 residues. CDR1 and CDR2 from the germline V gene are ENHRY and SYGVKD. Unmatched junction bases numbered 5, after V lost 11 bases and J lost 6 bases. This clonotype has a count of ten or more. The antigen remains undetermined. TCRdb reprocessed the RT-PCR reads with MiXCR, giving one entry per CDR3 protein. The table has fewer than 600,000 distinct CDR3 sequences, 6% to 9% seen once; the top ten hold about an eighth. Overall study results and limits: The authors suggested that few new T cells are recruited per seasonal influenza vaccination.

V and J are TRBV10-3 and TRBJ2-3; 13 nucleotides agree with TRBD2. This material consisted of PBMCs from blood, taken roughly 24 months after vaccination. The TCR was taken from a man in his fifties or sixties who received an inactivated influenza vaccine. This CDR3 reads CAVGTSGIDTQYF. CDR3 DNA: TGTGCCGTCGGGACTAGCGGGATCGATACGCAGTATTTT.